This T cell receptor (beta chain) derives from a study of blood T cell repertoires in COVID-19. The wider study: Specimens from acute and convalescent COVID-19 originated in the United States, Italy and Spain. In each case, the material was cDNA or gDNA derived from T cells, B-cell-depleted T cells, or PBMCs.

V was clipped by 5 bases and J by 3 bases, with 13 bases between them. This CDR3 region has 14 residues. Per germline, CDR1 SGHTA and CDR2 FQGTGA. This clone appeared a few times. As processed by the authors: It was from reference gene primer amplification that nucleated cell counts were estimated. The repertoire was sequenced with immunoSEQ multiplex PCR; TCRdb's copy has only in-frame clones and lacks some. V, J and clone size are taken as reported in that table, and D and trimming were inferred from the DNA itself. Of over 85,000 clones in the sample, around nine tenths were seen once. The chain carries TRBV7-3 and TRBJ2-5, with D maybe TRBD1 (6 bases). Sequencing was carried out using peripheral blood. The receptor was isolated from a woman aged 80 or over with acute or convalescent COVID-19. The CDR3 bases are TGTGCCAGCAGCCCAAGCAGGACAGAAGAGACCCAGTACTTC. It translates to CASSPSRTEETQYF. Based on the CDR3 plus reference TRBV7-3 and TRBJ2-5, the full variable domain is GAGVSQTPSNKVTEKGKYVELRCDPISGHTALYWYRQSLGQGPEFLIYFQGTGAADDSGLPNDRFFAVRPEGSVSTLKIQRTERGDSAVYLCASSPSRTEETQYFGPGTRLLVL.